This entry describes one TCR beta chain. Repertoires were generated with immunoSEQ multiplex PCR, while TCRdb's copy carries only in-frame clones and drops some. The table lists some 180,000 clones, around 80% of them singletons, with 6% to 8.5% in the top ten. The data stem from a study of blood T cell repertoires in COVID-19. For the study at large: PBMCs, B-cell-depleted T cells, or T cells were the source of the cDNA or gDNA that made up the material.

Germline values: CDR1 LGHNA, CDR2 YNFKEQ. This CDR3 has 14 residues. V dropped 4 bases and J dropped 5; count of bases not matched to a gene: 4. The clonotype was recovered from a man between 60 and 75 years old with acute or convalescent COVID-19. The sample consisted of peripheral blood. The chain couples TRBV4-2 to TRBJ2-1; 8 bases fit TRBD2. The CDR3 here is CASSLLSGNNEQFF. CDR3 in DNA: TGTGCCAGCAGCCTCCTTAGCGGGAACAATGAGCAGTTCTTC.